This is a list of T cell receptor beta chains from one sample in a study of OX40 agonist ivuxolimab in advanced cancers. TCRdb keeps only in-frame clones here, not all; method: immunoSEQ multiplex PCR. The table shows about 110,000 clones, with about nine tenths occurring only once. Sequencing used CD4+ or CD8+ T cells sorted from blood, obtained in a trial of the OX40 agonist ivuxolimab. These receptors were taken from an adult with an advanced solid tumor such as melanoma, head and neck, liver or kidney cancer. Both conserved end residues are part of each CDR3. A D gene is named only where the DNA matches it firmly. A row's size may be missing; if present it is once, few, many or a size class.

TRBD2	TRBJ2-5	.	TRBV6-1	CASSPGLAQYF	TGTGCCAGCAGCCCGGGACTAGCCCAGTACTTC
.	TRBJ1-1	.	TRBV19	CASSTGGLGAEAFF	TGTGCCAGTAGTACCGGGGGTTTGGGTGCTGAAGCTTTCTTT
.	TRBJ2-1	once	TRBV27	CASSLAPVRNSYNEQFF	TGTGCCAGCAGTTTAGCCCCCGTCAGAAACTCCTACAATGAGCAGTTCTTC
TRBD1	TRBJ1-2	once	TRBV5-1	CASSFGTGGDHGYTF	TGCGCCAGCAGCTTTGGGACAGGGGGCGATCATGGCTACACCTTC
.	TRBJ1-5	.	TRBV6-5	CASRPRTRDAPQHF	TGTGCCAGCAGACCGCGGACGAGGGATGCGCCCCAGCATTTT
.	TRBJ1-3	.	TRBV6-5	CASNEPAVDTIYF	TGTGCCAGCAATGAACCGGCGGTGGACACCATATATTTT
TRBD1	TRBJ1-2	.	TRBV14	CASSPGQFGYTF	TGTGCCAGCAGCCCGGGACAGTTTGGCTACACCTTC
.	TRBJ1-5	.	TRBV7-2	CASSLVRTSNQPQHF	TGTGCCAGCAGCTTGGTAAGGACGAGCAATCAGCCCCAGCATTTT
.	TRBJ1-1	.	TRBV18	CASSPQGEGTEAFF	TGTGCCAGCTCACCACAGGGGGAAGGCACTGAAGCTTTCTTT
TRBD1	TRBJ2-7	.	TRBV29-1	CSAGQGAYEQYF	TGCAGCGCTGGACAGGGGGCGTACGAGCAGTACTTC
.	TRBJ2-2	once	TRBV28	CASRGPRNTGELFF	TGTGCCAGCAGAGGGCCCCGGAACACCGGGGAGCTGTTTTTT
TRBD1	TRBJ1-4	once	TRBV5-8	CASSGGQGLGEKLFF	TGTGCCAGCAGCGGAGGACAGGGTCTGGGTGAAAAACTGTTTTTT
.	TRBJ2-7	.	TRBV9	CASSGNRDAETYEQYF	TGTGCCAGCAGCGGAAACCGGGACGCTGAAACCTACGAGCAGTACTTC
TRBD1	TRBJ1-2	.	TRBV7-2	CASSLRDRGYGYTF	TGTGCCAGCAGCCTCAGGGACAGGGGCTATGGCTACACCTTC
TRBD1	TRBJ2-5	.	TRBV19	CASTPGQGETQYF	TGTGCCAGTACCCCGGGACAGGGTGAGACCCAGTACTTC
.	TRBJ2-5	.	TRBV7-8	CASSLFESLGSQETQYF	TGTGCCAGCAGCTTATTCGAGAGTTTGGGGTCCCAAGAGACCCAGTACTTC
.	TRBJ2-2	.	TRBV7-6	CASSPGQNTGELFF	TGTGCCAGCAGCCCGGGACAGAACACCGGGGAGCTGTTTTTT
.	TRBJ2-2	once	TRBV27	CASRVLATGGLFF	TGTGCCAGCAGAGTTTTGGCGACCGGGGGGCTGTTTTTT
TRBD2	TRBJ2-2	.	TRBV4-3	CASSQASGMASGSRNTGELFF	TGCGCCAGCAGCCAAGCATCGGGTATGGCTAGCGGGAGTCGGAACACCGGGGAGCTGTTTTTT
TRBD1	TRBJ1-5	few	TRBV6-1	CASTRTGTSNQPQHF	TGTGCCAGCACCCGGACAGGGACGAGCAATCAGCCCCAGCATTTT
TRBD1	TRBJ2-5	.	TRBV7-8	CASSPPRAGGETQYF	TGTGCCAGCAGCCCGCCGAGGGCAGGGGGCGAGACCCAGTACTTC
TRBD2	TRBJ2-3	.	TRBV30	CAWMKRGGSDTQYF	TGTGCCTGGATGAAGCGGGGGGGGTCAGATACGCAGTATTTT
.	TRBJ1-4	.	TRBV7-2	CASSLGGANEKLFF	TGTGCCAGCAGCTTAGGAGGGGCCAATGAAAAACTGTTTTTT
TRBD1	TRBJ1-4	.	TRBV7-9	CASSYTGGGEKLFF	TGTGCCAGCAGTTATACAGGGGGAGGAGAAAAACTGTTTTTT
TRBD2	TRBJ2-5	few	TRBV9	CASSSMAGGETQYF	TGTGCCAGCAGCTCAATGGCGGGAGGTGAGACCCAGTACTTC
TRBD2	TRBJ2-1	.	TRBV7-2	CASSLDGGGQYNEQFF	TGTGCCAGCAGCTTAGACGGCGGGGGGCAGTACAATGAGCAGTTCTTC
.	TRBJ2-1	.	TRBV7-3	CASSSGTGHRREQFF	TGTGCCAGCAGTAGCGGGACAGGGCATAGAAGGGAGCAGTTCTTC
TRBD1	TRBJ1-2	.	TRBV28	CASSPLGQGNYGYTF	TGTGCCAGCAGTCCACTCGGACAGGGCAACTATGGCTACACCTTC
.	TRBJ1-4	.	TRBV18	CASSPFGQGNEKLFF	TGTGCCAGCTCACCGTTCGGCCAGGGTAATGAAAAACTGTTTTTT
TRBD2	TRBJ2-7	.	TRBV6-6	CASRTGLAEYEQYF	TGTGCCAGCAGGACCGGACTAGCGGAATACGAGCAGTACTTC
TRBD2	TRBJ2-1	few	TRBV10-1	CASPPSGTYNEQFF	TGCGCCAGCCCACCTAGCGGGACATACAATGAGCAGTTCTTC
.	TRBJ1-3	.	TRBV12-5	CASGSGGTIGNTIYF	TGTGCTAGTGGTTCCGGGGGGACCATTGGAAACACCATATATTTT
.	TRBJ1-4	once	TRBV4-1	CASSQDTATNEKLFF	TGCGCCAGCAGCCAAGACACGGCAACTAATGAAAAACTGTTTTTT
.	TRBJ2-3	.	TRBV9	CASSVRDTLRTDTQYF	TGTGCCAGCAGCGTAAGGGACACTTTGAGGACAGATACGCAGTATTTT
TRBD1	TRBJ1-2	.	TRBV19	CASARQGTNGYTF	TGTGCCAGTGCCCGACAGGGGACGAATGGCTACACCTTC
.	TRBJ1-5	once	TRBV6-1	CASSSGNQPQHF	TGTGCCAGCAGTTCTGGCAATCAGCCCCAGCATTTT